Listed here are 17 T cell receptor beta chains from one sample, sequenced in a study of blood T cells in healthy people across ages. The use of a sample-barcoded 5' primer and a J-beta primer mix characterized a second PCR of about 6 to 12 cycles. TCRdb reanalysed the 5' RACE reads using MiXCR and keeps one entry per CDR3 protein. The data contain fewer than 900,000 distinct CDR3 sequences, roughly 50% of them seen just once; the ten biggest clones take up roughly 31%. Sample: blood. These receptors originate from a woman aged 55 to 70 in good health.

Only a few counts were recorded for this clonotype. The CDR3 here is CASRAGRTEAFF. CDR3 bases: TGTGCCAGCAGGGCAGGGAGAACTGAAGCTTTCTTT. The gene calls are TRBV2 and TRBJ1-1, with D possibly matching TRBD1 (5 bases). Germline values: CDR1 SNHLY, CDR2 FYNNEI. The length of the CDR3 is 12 residues. Trimming left V 6 bases short and J 5 bases short, with 10 bases between.

The chain employs TRBV18 and TRBJ1-1; D not certain. Trimming took 5 bases from V and 2 from J, leaving 9 bases between them. Germline V CDR1 and CDR2: KGHSH, LQKENI. The CDR3 extends over 13 amino acids. The CDR3 DNA follows: TGTGCCAGCTCAGAGTCAGGAAACACTGAAGCTTTCTTT. Translated, it gives CASSESGNTEAFF. Variable domain in full (rest from reference TRBV18 and TRBJ1-1): NAGVMQNPRHLVRRRGQEARLRCSPMKGHSHVYWYRQLPEEGLKFMVYLQKENIIDESGMPKERFSAEFPKEGPSILRIQQVVRGDSAAYFCASSESGNTEAFFGQGTRLTVV.

The chain links TRBV9 to TRBJ2-7; 7 nucleotides match TRBD1. The CDR3 has 14 residues. Germline V gives CDR1 SGDLS, CDR2 YYNGEE. The V and J ends lost 3 bases and 3 bases, in that order; junction bases with no gene match: 6. The CDR3 here is CASSGPGTDYEQYF. CDR3 nucleotide sequence: TGTGCCAGCAGCGGACCTGGGACAGACTACGAGCAGTACTTC.

In regard to this clonotype: This may come from a read error, since a much larger clone is one base off. The chain couples TRBV20-1 to TRBJ2-4; TRBD2 is a possible D gene (5 bases). The CDR3 extends over 15 amino acids. Looked up from germline, CDR1 is DFQATT and CDR2 is SNEGSKA (reference sequence). The germline V and J ends were trimmed by 3 bases and 0 bases, with 12 bases remaining between them. The CDR3 is CSASSLGVAKNIQYF. Here the CDR3 DNA reads TGCAGTGCTAGCTCTCTCGGGGTAGCCAAAAACATTCAGTACTTC.

This sequence joins TRBV7-2 and TRBJ2-2; D may be TRBD2 (6 bases). The ends were cut back, 2 bases at V and 7 bases at J, with 17 bases in the middle. Germline lookup yields CDR1 SGHTA and CDR2 FQGNSA. The CDR3 spans 16 residues. CDR3 residues: CASSLYYGGMVGELFF. CDR3 sequence (DNA): TGTGCCAGCAGCTTATATTACGGCGGGATGGTCGGGGAGCTGTTTTTT.

The J gene is TRBJ2-3, the V gene TRBV4-3; D possibly matches TRBD1 or TRBD2 (5 bases each). The CDR3 consists of 14 residues. Germline-derived CDR1 and CDR2 are LGHNA and YSLEER. V was trimmed by 2 bases and J by 6 bases, leaving 12 bases between them. DNA of the CDR3: TGCGCCAGCAGCCAATTGAGGGGCGGGGATACGCAGTATTTT. Translated, it gives CASSQLRGGDTQYF.

The CDR3 DNA sequence: TGTGCCAGCAGCCAAGATTGGGCAGGGTATGTCAGCGAGCAGTACTTC. Residues: CASSQDWAGYVSEQYF. The genes are TRBV3-1 and TRBJ2-7, with D tentatively TRBD1 (5 bases). Looked up from germline, CDR1 is LGHDT and CDR2 is YNNKEL (reference sequence). The ends were cut back, 0 bases at V and 6 bases at J, with 18 bases in the middle. The CDR3 is 16 amino acids.

The chain has TRBV7-2 and TRBJ2-3, with 7 nucleotides matching TRBD1. Germline values: CDR1 SGHTA, CDR2 FQGNSA. CDR3 size: 18 residues. V lost 5 bases and J lost 2; bases outside the gene matches: 16. CDR3 DNA: TGTGCCAGCAGCAACCGGGACAGTTTAATCCCTCCCACAGATACGCAGTATTTT. This gives the protein CASSNRDSLIPPTDTQYF.

The chain couples TRBV14 to TRBJ1-2; D gene ambiguous. The germline V and J ends were trimmed by 4 bases and 1 base, with 10 bases remaining between them. There are 14 residues in the CDR3. The germline V gene has CDR1 SGHDN and CDR2 FVKESK. The chain's CDR3 is CASSPRYSNYGYTF. As DNA, the CDR3 is TGTGCCAGCAGCCCAAGATACAGTAACTATGGCTACACCTTC. Based on the CDR3 plus reference TRBV14 and TRBJ1-2, the full variable domain is EAGVTQFPSHSVIEKGQTVTLRCDPISGHDNLYWYRRVMGKEIKFLLHFVKESKQDESGMPNNRFLAERTGGTYSTLKVQPAELEDSGVYFCASSPRYSNYGYTFGSGTRLTVV.

The V call is TRBV13, the J call TRBJ1-2; 7 nucleotides agree with TRBD1. Losses at the gene ends were 0 bases for V and 3 bases for J; bases not matched to a gene: 4. Germline CDR1 is PRHDT and CDR2 is FYEKMQ (reference sequence). The CDR3 has 15 amino acids. CDR3 residues: CASSLGDRVDYGYTF. The CDR3 coding sequence is TGTGCCAGCAGCTTAGGCGACAGGGTTGACTATGGCTACACCTTC.

This chain uses TRBV30 with TRBJ2-3; D is unclear. Trimming took 1 base from V and 0 from J, leaving 17 bases between them. CDR1 and CDR2 (germline): GTSNPN, SVGIG (reference sequence). The length of the CDR3 is 17 residues. The CDR3 is CAWSGGLGRSSTDTQYF. CDR3 DNA sequence: TGTGCCTGGAGTGGTGGCCTCGGACGATCTAGCACAGATACGCAGTATTTT.

The rearrangement joins TRBV15 to TRBJ2-1; TRBD1 aligns across 9 bases. Per the germline V gene, CDR1 is LNHNV and CDR2 is YYDKDF (reference sequence). The V gene end was trimmed by 0 bases and the J gene end by 8 bases; junction bases not matched to a gene: 17. The CDR3 contains 19 residues. The CDR3 reads CATSRDLGIYGTGQYEQFF. CDR3 DNA sequence: TGTGCCACCAGCAGAGATTTAGGAATATATGGGACAGGGCAATATGAGCAGTTCTTC. Based on the CDR3 plus reference TRBV15 and TRBJ2-1, the full variable domain is DAMVIQNPRYQVTQFGKPVTLSCSQTLNHNVMYWYQQKSSQAPKLLFHYYDKDFNNEADTPDNFQSRRPNTSFCFLDIRSPGLGDTAMYLCATSRDLGIYGTGQYEQFFGPGTRLTVL.

The rearrangement joins TRBV19 to TRBJ2-5; D is perhaps TRBD2 (5 bases). Per the germline V gene, CDR1 is LNHDA and CDR2 is SQIVND (reference sequence). V lost 8 bases, J lost 0 bases, and 10 bases lay in between. This CDR3 has 13 residues. CDR3: CASADLYQETQYF. DNA of the CDR3: TGTGCCAGTGCGGACTTGTACCAAGAGACCCAGTACTTC.

Many counts were recorded for this clonotype. The rearrangement joins TRBV4-2 to TRBJ2-5; no clear D. This CDR3 spans 15 amino acids. In germline, CDR1 is LGHNA, CDR2 YNFKEQ. Trimming stripped 3 bases from V and 1 base from J, with 12 bases between. In DNA, the CDR3 is TGTGCCAGCAGCCAGCCCCTGCGCTTCCAAGAGACCCAGTACTTC. Amino acid sequence: CASSQPLRFQETQYF.

V gene TRBV4-3 combines with J gene TRBJ2-7; the match to TRBD2 covers 10 bases. Germline V gene sequence: CDR1 LGHNA, CDR2 YSLEER. The CDR3 extends over 17 amino acids. Germline trimming cut 0 bases from V and 7 bases from J; bases unmatched to any gene: 12. The CDR3 is CASSQDRAGGPQEEQYF. Here the CDR3 DNA reads TGCGCCAGCAGCCAAGATCGAGCGGGAGGGCCACAAGAAGAGCAGTACTTC.

The rearrangement uses TRBV20-1 and TRBJ2-3, with D uncertain. V gave up 2 bases and J gave up 2 bases, with 11 bases separating them. Germline values: CDR1 DFQATT, CDR2 SNEGSKA (reference sequence). The CDR3 runs 14 residues. CDR3 in amino acids: CSARPAGNTDTQYF. As DNA, the CDR3 is TGCAGTGCTAGACCTGCAGGCAACACAGATACGCAGTATTTT.

This chain links TRBV14 with TRBJ1-4, with a weak D call TRBD1 (5 bases). The CDR3 runs to 12 residues. Germline V CDR1 and CDR2: SGHDN, FVKESK. V was clipped by 4 bases and J by 8 bases, with 8 bases between them. The CDR3 sequence is CASSPGAEKLFF. The CDR3 DNA is TGTGCCAGCAGCCCCGGGGCGGAAAAACTGTTTTTT.